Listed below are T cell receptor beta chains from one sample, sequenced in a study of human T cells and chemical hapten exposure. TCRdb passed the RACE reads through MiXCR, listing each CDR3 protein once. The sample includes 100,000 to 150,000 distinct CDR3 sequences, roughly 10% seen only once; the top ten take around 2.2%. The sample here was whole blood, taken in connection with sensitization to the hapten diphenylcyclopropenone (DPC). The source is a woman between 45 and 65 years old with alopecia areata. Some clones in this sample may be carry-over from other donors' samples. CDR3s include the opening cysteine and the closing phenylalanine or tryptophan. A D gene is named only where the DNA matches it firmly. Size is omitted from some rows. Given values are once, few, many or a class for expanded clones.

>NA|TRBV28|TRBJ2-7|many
CASSFPDSTYEQYF
TGTGCCAGCAGTTTTCCCGACTCTACCTACGAGCAGTACTTC
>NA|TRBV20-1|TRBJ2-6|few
CSAPIGLVSGANVLTF
TGCAGTGCACCCATCGGATTGGTATCTGGGGCCAACGTCCTGACTTTC
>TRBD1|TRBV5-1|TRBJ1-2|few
CASSYGDREADGYTF
TGCGCCAGCAGCTACGGGGACAGGGAGGCGGATGGCTACACCTTC
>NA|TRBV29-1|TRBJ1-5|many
CSVHSEGQPQHF
TGCAGCGTTCATAGCGAGGGGCAGCCCCAGCATTTT
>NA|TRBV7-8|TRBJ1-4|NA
CASSLWATTNEKLFF
TGTGCCAGCAGCTTATGGGCGACAACTAATGAAAAACTGTTTTTT
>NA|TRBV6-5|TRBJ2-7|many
CASSYAGAIYF
TGTGCCAGCAGTTACGCCGGGGCCATTTACTTC
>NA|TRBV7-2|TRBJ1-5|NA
CASSLGLEEGPQHF
TGTGCCAGCAGCTTAGGTTTGGAGGAGGGGCCCCAGCATTTT
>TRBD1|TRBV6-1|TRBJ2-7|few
CASIRDRALYEQYF
TGTGCCAGCATCCGGGACAGGGCCCTTTACGAGCAGTACTTC
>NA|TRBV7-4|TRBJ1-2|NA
CASNGTKDRRLLGYTF
TGTGCCAGCAATGGAACAAAAGACAGGAGGCTGTTAGGCTACACCTTC
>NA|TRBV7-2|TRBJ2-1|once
CASSVYNEQFF
TGTGCCAGCAGCGTTTACAATGAGCAGTTCTTC
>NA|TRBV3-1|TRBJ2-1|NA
CASSQGDSLGHEQFF
TGTGCCAGCAGCCAAGGAGACAGCCTTGGCCATGAGCAGTTCTTC
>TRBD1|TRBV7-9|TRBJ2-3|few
CASSPRQGGSDTQYF
TGTGCCAGCAGCCCCCGACAGGGTGGCTCAGATACGCAGTATTTT
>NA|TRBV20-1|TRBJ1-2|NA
CSARVAGYTF
TGCAGTGCTAGGGTGGCCGGCTACACCTTC
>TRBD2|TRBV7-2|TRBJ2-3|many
CASSFGGGGTDTQYF
TGTGCCAGCAGCTTTGGCGGGGGGGGCACAGATACGCAGTATTTT
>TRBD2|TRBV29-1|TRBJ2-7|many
CSVGSSGDYEQYF
TGCAGCGTTGGATCTAGCGGGGACTACGAGCAGTACTTC
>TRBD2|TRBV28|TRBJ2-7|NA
CASSGRVGEQYF
TGTGCCAGCAGTGGGAGGGTCGGCGAGCAGTACTTC
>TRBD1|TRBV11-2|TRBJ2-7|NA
CASSLGTGSFYEQYF
TGTGCCAGCAGCTTAGGGACAGGTTCCTTCTACGAGCAGTACTTC
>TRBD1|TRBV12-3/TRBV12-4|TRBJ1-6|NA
CASSSGTGQFSPLHF
TGTGCCAGCAGTTCCGGGACAGGGCAGTTTTCACCCCTCCACTTT
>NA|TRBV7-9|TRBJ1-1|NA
CASSLGPLNTEAFF
TGTGCCAGCAGCTTAGGGCCCCTTAACACTGAAGCTTTCTTT
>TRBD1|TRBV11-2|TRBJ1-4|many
CASGYRGYNEKLFF
TGTGCCAGCGGATACAGGGGTTACAATGAAAAACTGTTTTTT
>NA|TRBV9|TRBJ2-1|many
CASSGTQNEQFF
TGTGCCAGCAGCGGGACGCAGAATGAGCAGTTCTTC
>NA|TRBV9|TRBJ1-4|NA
CASSPTAGRSNEKLFF
TGTGCCAGCAGCCCCACCGCGGGACGGTCAAATGAAAAACTGTTTTTT
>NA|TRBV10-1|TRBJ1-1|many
CASSDGGSVTEAFF
TGCGCCAGCAGTGATGGGGGGTCGGTAACTGAAGCTTTCTTT
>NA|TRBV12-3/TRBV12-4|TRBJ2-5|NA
CASSLFAETQYF
TGTGCCAGCAGTTTATTCGCAGAGACCCAGTACTTC
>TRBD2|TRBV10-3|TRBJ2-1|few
CAISQSGGDYNEQFF
TGTGCCATCAGTCAGAGCGGGGGGGACTACAATGAGCAGTTCTTC
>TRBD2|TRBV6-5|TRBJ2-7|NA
CASRSRRLAGGPYF
TGTGCCAGCAGATCCAGGAGATTAGCGGGAGGGCCCTACTTC
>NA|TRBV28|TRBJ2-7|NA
CASSLTEQYF
TGTGCCAGCAGTTTGACCGAGCAGTACTTC
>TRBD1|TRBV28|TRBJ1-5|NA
CASLHNRGSNQPQHF
TGTGCCAGCCTGCACAACAGGGGTAGCAATCAGCCCCAGCATTTT
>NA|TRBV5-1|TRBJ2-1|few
CASSLKPADYNEQFF
TGCGCCAGCAGCTTGAAGCCAGCTGACTACAATGAGCAGTTCTTC
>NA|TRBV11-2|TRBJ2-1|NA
CASSSAYNEQFF
TGTGCCAGCAGCTCCGCTTACAATGAGCAGTTCTTC
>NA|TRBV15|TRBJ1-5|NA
CATSRDPADSNQPQHF
TGTGCCACCAGCAGAGATCCGGCAGATAGCAATCAGCCCCAGCATTTT
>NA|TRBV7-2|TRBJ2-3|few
CAGGGGLTDTQYF
TGTGCCGGAGGGGGGGGGCTAACAGATACGCAGTATTTT
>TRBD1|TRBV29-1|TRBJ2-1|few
CSVETPGQGSDEQFF
TGCAGCGTTGAGACGCCGGGACAGGGTTCCGATGAGCAGTTCTTC
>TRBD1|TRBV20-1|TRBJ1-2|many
CSARDDETGDYGYTF
TGCAGTGCTAGAGATGATGAGACAGGGGACTATGGCTACACCTTC
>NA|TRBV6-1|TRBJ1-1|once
CASSEDGGFGTEAFF
TGTGCCAGCAGTGAAGACGGGGGATTTGGCACTGAAGCTTTCTTT
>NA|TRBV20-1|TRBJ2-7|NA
CSEAAVAQNYEQYF
TGCAGTGAAGCAGCGGTTGCACAGAACTACGAGCAGTACTTC
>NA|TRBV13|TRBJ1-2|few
CASSSGPNYGYTF
TGTGCCAGCAGCTCCGGACCTAACTATGGCTACACCTTC
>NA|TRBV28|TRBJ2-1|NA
CASAPPGNEQFF
TGTGCCAGCGCCCCCCCCGGTAATGAGCAGTTCTTC
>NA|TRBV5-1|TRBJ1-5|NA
CASSLPGWGGSNQPQHF
TGCGCCAGCAGCTTGCCCGGATGGGGGGGCAGCAATCAGCCCCAGCATTTT
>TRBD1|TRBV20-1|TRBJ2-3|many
CSAGDSRGSTDTQYF
TGCAGTGCAGGGGACAGTCGAGGGAGCACAGATACGCAGTATTTT
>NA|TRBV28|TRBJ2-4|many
CASSSLGGAKNIQYF
TGTGCCAGCAGTTCCCTAGGGGGGGCCAAAAACATTCAGTACTTC
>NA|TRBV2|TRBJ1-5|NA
CASILDGYSNQPQHF
TGTGCCAGCATCCTGGACGGGTATAGCAATCAGCCCCAGCATTTT
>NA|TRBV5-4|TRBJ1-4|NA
CASSLRTGSNEKLFF
TGTGCCAGCAGCTTGAGAACAGGGAGTAATGAAAAACTGTTTTTT
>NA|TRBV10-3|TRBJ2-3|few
CAISATRDSTDTQYF
TGTGCCATCAGTGCAACTCGGGACTCCACAGATACGCAGTATTTT
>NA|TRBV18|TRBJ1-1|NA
CASSRSADTEAFF
TGTGCCAGCTCACGCTCGGCAGACACTGAAGCTTTCTTT